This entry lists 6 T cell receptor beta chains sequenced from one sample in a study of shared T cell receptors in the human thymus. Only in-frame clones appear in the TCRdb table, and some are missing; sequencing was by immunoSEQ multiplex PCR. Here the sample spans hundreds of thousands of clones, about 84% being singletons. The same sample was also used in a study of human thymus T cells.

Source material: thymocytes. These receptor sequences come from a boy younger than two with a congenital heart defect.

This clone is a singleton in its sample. The CDR3 sequence: CASSRFAGVTNEKLFF. CDR3 sequence (DNA): TGCGCCAGCAGCCGCTTCGCCGGGGTAACTAATGAAAAACTGTTTTTT. The V and J genes are TRBV4-3 and TRBJ1-4; D is unresolved. Germline lookup yields CDR1 LGHNA and CDR2 YSLEER. Trimming pared 4 bases from V and 1 base from J, leaving 13 bases between. The CDR3 totals 16 residues.

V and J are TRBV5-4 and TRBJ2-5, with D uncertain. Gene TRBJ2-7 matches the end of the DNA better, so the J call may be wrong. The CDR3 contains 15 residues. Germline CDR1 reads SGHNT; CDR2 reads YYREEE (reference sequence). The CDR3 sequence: CASSLEAVSSYEQYF. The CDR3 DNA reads TGTGCCAGCAGCTTGGAGGCGGTAAGCTCCTACGAGCAGTACTTC.

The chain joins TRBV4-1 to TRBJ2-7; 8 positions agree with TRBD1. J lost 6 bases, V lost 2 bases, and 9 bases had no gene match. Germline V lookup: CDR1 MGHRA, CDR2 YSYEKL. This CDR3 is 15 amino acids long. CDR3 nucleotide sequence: TGCGCCAGCAGCCAATCGACAGGGGCCTCCCCCGAGCAGTACTTC. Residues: CASSQSTGASPEQYF.

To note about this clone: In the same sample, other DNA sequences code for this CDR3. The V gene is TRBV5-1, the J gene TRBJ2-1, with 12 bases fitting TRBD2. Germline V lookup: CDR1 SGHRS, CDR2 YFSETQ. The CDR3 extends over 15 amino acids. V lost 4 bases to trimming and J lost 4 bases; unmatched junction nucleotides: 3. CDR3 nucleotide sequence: TGCGCCAGCAGCCTGGGACTAGCGGGTTACAATGAGCAGTTCTTC. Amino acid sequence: CASSLGLAGYNEQFF.

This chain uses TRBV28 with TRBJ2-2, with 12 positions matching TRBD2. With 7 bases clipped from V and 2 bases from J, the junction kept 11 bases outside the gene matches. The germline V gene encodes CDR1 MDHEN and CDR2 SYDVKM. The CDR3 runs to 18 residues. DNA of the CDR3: TGTGCCAGCATTGATTTAGGACTAGCGGGGAATAACACCGGGGAGCTGTTTTTT. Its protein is CASIDLGLAGNNTGELFF.

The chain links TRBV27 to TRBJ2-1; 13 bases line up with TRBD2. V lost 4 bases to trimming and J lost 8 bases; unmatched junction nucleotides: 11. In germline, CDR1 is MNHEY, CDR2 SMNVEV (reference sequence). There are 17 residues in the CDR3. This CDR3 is CASSSSRTSGRAHEQFF. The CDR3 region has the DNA TGTGCCAGCAGTTCCTCCCGTACTAGCGGGAGGGCGCATGAGCAGTTCTTC.